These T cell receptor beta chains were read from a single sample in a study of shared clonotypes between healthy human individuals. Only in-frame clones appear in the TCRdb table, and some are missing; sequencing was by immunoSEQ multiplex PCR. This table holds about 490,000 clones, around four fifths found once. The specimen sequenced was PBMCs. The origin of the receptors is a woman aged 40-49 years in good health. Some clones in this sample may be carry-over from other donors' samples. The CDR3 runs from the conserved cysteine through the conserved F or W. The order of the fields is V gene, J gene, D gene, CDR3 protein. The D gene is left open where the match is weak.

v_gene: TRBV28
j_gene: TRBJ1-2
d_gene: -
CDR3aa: CASRSANYGYTF

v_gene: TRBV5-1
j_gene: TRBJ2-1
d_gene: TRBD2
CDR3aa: CASSLVPGRANYNEQFF

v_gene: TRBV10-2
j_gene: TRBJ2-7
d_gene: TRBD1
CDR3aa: CASSAPGQGSYEQYF

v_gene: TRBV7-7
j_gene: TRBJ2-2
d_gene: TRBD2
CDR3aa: CASSALAENTGELFF

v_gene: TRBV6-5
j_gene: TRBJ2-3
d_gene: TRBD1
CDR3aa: CASSYGAGGGTDTQYF

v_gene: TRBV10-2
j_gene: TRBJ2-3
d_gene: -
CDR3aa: CASSFLDTQYF

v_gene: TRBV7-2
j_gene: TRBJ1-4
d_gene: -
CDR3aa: CASSYILGSNEKLFF

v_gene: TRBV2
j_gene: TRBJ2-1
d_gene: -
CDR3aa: CAFQGGQRNNEQFF

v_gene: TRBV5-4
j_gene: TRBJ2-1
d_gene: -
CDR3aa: CASSLDNEQFF

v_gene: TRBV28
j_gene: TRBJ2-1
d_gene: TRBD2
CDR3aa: CASVRAGAYNEQFF

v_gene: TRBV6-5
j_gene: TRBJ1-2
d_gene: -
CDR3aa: CASSYGSRSYGYTF

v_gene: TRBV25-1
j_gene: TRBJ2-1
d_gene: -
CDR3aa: CASSTGTPYNEQFF

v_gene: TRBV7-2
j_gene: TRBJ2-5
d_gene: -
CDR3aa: CASSQLEETQYF

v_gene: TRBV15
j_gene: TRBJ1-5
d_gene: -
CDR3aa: CATSEGRSNQPQHF

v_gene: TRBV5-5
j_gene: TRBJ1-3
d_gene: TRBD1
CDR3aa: CASRYTGERNTIYF

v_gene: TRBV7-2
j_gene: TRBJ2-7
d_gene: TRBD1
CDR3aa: CASSLRQGDGEQYF

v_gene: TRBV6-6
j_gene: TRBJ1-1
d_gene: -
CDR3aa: CASSPRGAWTEAFF